This passage covers 7 T cell receptor beta chains from one sample sequenced in a study of T cell responses to AZD1222 COVID-19 vaccine. Clones were read by immunoSEQ multiplex PCR, and TCRdb kept only the in-frame ones, dropping some. The sample includes over 100,000 clones, around 82% seen only once; the top ten take about 9.7%. Sample: peripheral blood, taken on day 0 of AZD1222 vaccination. Receptor source: an adult in good health.

CDR3 DNA: TGTGCCAGCCTCCGGACCCAGGGGCATGAGCAGTTCTTC. Translating it yields CASLRTQGHEQFF. The chain carries TRBV19 and TRBJ2-1; tentative D call: TRBD1 (6 bases). The germline V gene has CDR1 LNHDA and CDR2 SQIVND (reference sequence). This CDR3 is 13 amino acids long. Trimming cost V 9 bases and J 8 bases, with 17 bases left between them.

This sequence joins TRBV18 and TRBJ1-5; TRBD1 matches 12 bases. The CDR3 length is 18 residues. Unmatched junction bases numbered 8, after V lost 3 bases and J lost 2 bases. The V gene's germline CDR1 is KGHSH and CDR2 LQKENI. CDR3 sequence reads: CASSPGTGGASGNQPQHF. DNA for the CDR3: TGTGCCAGCTCACCTGGGACAGGGGGCGCATCCGGCAATCAGCCCCAGCATTTT.

This clone has only one observation. The chain is built from TRBV11-2 and TRBJ2-1, with D perhaps matching TRBD2 (5 bases). This CDR3 has 16 residues. V lost 0 bases and J lost 2, with 11 bases in between. The V gene's germline CDR1 is SGHAT and CDR2 FQNNGV. The CDR3 coding sequence is TGTGCCAGCAGCTTAGAGGCGGGCCCGGCCTACAATGAGCAGTTCTTC. Its translation: CASSLEAGPAYNEQFF.

V is TRBV19 and J is TRBJ2-3, with 10 bases aligning to TRBD2. V lost 4 bases and J lost 0; bases outside the gene matches: 7. The CDR3 is 17 amino acids. Per the germline V gene, CDR1 is LNHDA and CDR2 is SQIVND (reference sequence). In DNA form, the CDR3 reads TGTGCCAGTAGTAACGTTTTGACTAGCGGGAGCACAGATACGCAGTATTTT. Its protein is CASSNVLTSGSTDTQYF. The whole variable domain, remainder taken from reference TRBV19 and TRBJ2-3, is DGGITQSPKYLFRKEGQNVTLSCEQNLNHDAMYWYRQDPGQGLRLIYYSQIVNDFQKGDIAEGYSVSREKKESFPLTVTSAQKNPTAFYLCASSNVLTSGSTDTQYFGPGTRLTVL.

The rearrangement links TRBV28 to TRBJ1-1; D is uncertain. V was clipped by 2 bases and J by 8 bases, with 9 bases between them. This CDR3 is 12 amino acids long. CDR1 is MDHEN, CDR2 SYDVKM, per germline. The CDR3 region is CASSLPRQEAFF. In DNA form, the CDR3 reads TGTGCCAGCAGTTTACCTCGACAAGAAGCTTTCTTT.

The chain joins TRBV7-2 to TRBJ1-6; 9 bases align to TRBD1. The junction had 14 bases not matched to a gene; V was cut back by 7 bases and J by 7 bases. This CDR3 is built from 17 residues. Germline assignment: CDR1 SGHTA and CDR2 FQGNSA. CDR3 DNA sequence: TGTGCCAGCACCGTAAGGGGACAGGGCCTGAGAAATTCACCCCTCCACTTT. It specifies CASTVRGQGLRNSPLHF. Combining the CDR3 with reference TRBV7-2 and TRBJ1-6 gives the whole variable domain GAGVSQSPSNKVTEKGKDVELRCDPISGHTALYWYRQSLGQGLEFLIYFQGNSAPDKSGLPSDRFSAERTGGSVSTLTIQRTQQEDSAVYLCASTVRGQGLRNSPLHFGNGTRLTVT.

This chain links TRBV28 with TRBJ1-1, with 8 bases that match TRBD1. V trimming: 6 bases; J trimming: 6 bases; junction bases outside the gene matches: 6. CDR1 is MDHEN, CDR2 SYDVKM, per germline. The CDR3 sequence is 13 residues long. CDR3 DNA sequence: TGTGCCAGCAGGAGGGACAGGCAGGCTGAAGCTTTCTTT. This sequence encodes CASRRDRQAEAFF.